This T cell receptor (beta chain) was identified during a study of shared clonotypes between healthy human individuals. About the study: Each donor had three CD4 naive, three CD4 memory, two CD8 naive and one CD8 memory plate.

V was shortened by 0 bases and J by 0 bases, with 4 bases between the two germline ends. Germline V lookup: CDR1 SGHRS, CDR2 YFSETQ. The CDR3 covers 14 residues. Genomic DNA (from each subset) was split evenly across several immunoSEQ plates. This table comes from immunoSEQ multiplex PCR, and its TCRdb copy is limited to in-frame clones, with some not included. The sample has over a million clones, 70% to 80% seen once. Study findings and constraints: Sharing across four donors was highest in naive CD4 (roughly 5%) and lowest in memory CD8 (about 0.4%).

This clone has just a few counts. The antigen remains undetermined. The sample has other DNA sequences that encode this CDR3 too. Source material: memory CD4+ T cells from PBMCs. Subset: CD45RA-negative fraction. The chain combines TRBV5-1 with TRBJ1-5; D is uncertain. This TCR came from a man between 18 and 35 years old in good health. Some clones in this sample may be carry-over from other donors' samples. CDR3 residues: CASSLGYSNQPQHF. In nucleotides, the CDR3 is TGCGCCAGCAGCTTGGGCTATAGCAATCAGCCCCAGCATTTT.